These T cell receptor beta chains were read from a single sample in a study of low-dose radiotherapy and immunotherapy resistance in tumors. TCRdb reprocessed the reads via MiXCR and lists one record per CDR3 protein. The table has over 55,000 distinct CDR3 sequences, 30% to 40% seen once. Sequenced here: PBMCs, sampled before treatment. These receptors all stem from a female donor with ovarian cancer. Each CDR3 is given with its conserved first and last residue. The order of the fields is clone size, V gene, J gene, D gene, CDR3 protein, CDR3 DNA. A D gene is named only where the DNA matches it firmly. For some rows the clone size is stated as once, few or many, or as a class when expanded; others skip it.

many	TRBV6-5	TRBJ2-7	TRBD1	CASNKPGQEPYEQYF	TGTGCCAGCAACAAACCGGGACAGGAGCCTTACGAGCAGTACTTC
NA	TRBV5-8	TRBJ2-7	TRBD2	CASSRAGGPGNEQYF	TGTGCCAGCAGCAGAGCGGGGGGGCCGGGGAACGAGCAGTACTTC
many	TRBV10-2	TRBJ1-1	NA	CASSEPWAEAFF	TGCGCCAGCAGCGAACCCTGGGCTGAAGCTTTCTTT
few	TRBV5-4	TRBJ1-1	NA	CASSLGTNTEAFF	TGTGCCAGCAGCTTGGGGACTAACACTGAAGCTTTCTTT
many	TRBV2	TRBJ1-6	NA	CASSDLGRSSYNSPLHF	TGTGCCAGCAGTGATTTGGGGAGAAGCTCCTATAATTCACCCCTCCACTTT
NA	TRBV28	TRBJ2-1	NA	CASSPAGTKINEQFF	TGTGCCAGCAGCCCAGCCGGGACAAAGATCAATGAGCAGTTCTTC
many	TRBV19	TRBJ2-5	NA	CASSALGTHQETQYF	TGTGCCAGTAGTGCCCTCGGGACTCATCAAGAGACCCAGTACTTC
many	TRBV7-8	TRBJ2-1	NA	CASSLVRGANNEQFF	TGTGCCAGCAGCTTAGTTCGCGGCGCAAACAATGAGCAGTTCTTC
many	TRBV3-1	TRBJ2-7	TRBD2	CASGEVSGGLQYF	TGTGCCAGCGGGGAGGTGAGCGGGGGGTTGCAGTACTTC
many	TRBV6-5	TRBJ1-5	NA	CASSYSRGGGNQPQHF	TGTGCCAGCAGTTACTCGAGGGGCGGCGGCAATCAGCCCCAGCATTTT
many	TRBV7-2	TRBJ1-5	NA	CASSLDAGGSNQPQHF	TGTGCCAGCAGCTTAGATGCGGGAGGTAGCAATCAGCCCCAGCATTTT
many	TRBV12-3/TRBV12-4	TRBJ2-4	TRBD2	CASSSSGGSIQYF	TGTGCCAGCAGTTCCTCCGGGGGGAGCATTCAGTACTTC
NA	TRBV5-1	TRBJ2-3	TRBD2	CASSYSLAGRTDTQYF	TGCGCCAGCAGCTACAGCCTAGCGGGGCGCACAGATACGCAGTATTTT
NA	TRBV11-1	TRBJ2-7	TRBD1	CASSLDRDSFYEQYF	TGTGCCAGCAGCCTGGACCGGGACAGCTTTTACGAGCAGTACTTC
many	TRBV13	TRBJ1-1	NA	CASSFTRVYTEAFF	TGTGCCAGCAGCTTTACAAGGGTCTACACTGAAGCTTTCTTT
many	TRBV6-6	TRBJ2-7	NA	CASSRGAGYEQYF	TGTGCCAGCAGCCGTGGGGCCGGGTACGAGCAGTACTTC
medium-sized	TRBV15	TRBJ2-7	NA	CATSRDRGPGTYEQYF	TGTGCCACCAGCAGAGATCGGGGGCCCGGCACCTACGAGCAGTACTTC
many	TRBV7-3	TRBJ1-6	NA	CASSPQGGRYDSPLHF	TGTGCCAGCAGCCCACAAGGGGGGCGCTACGATTCACCCCTCCACTTT
NA	TRBV5-1	TRBJ2-3	NA	CASSDSNTDTQYF	TGCGCCAGCAGCGACAGTAACACAGATACGCAGTATTTT
NA	TRBV5-1	TRBJ1-3	NA	CASSLAPGNSGNTIYF	TGCGCCAGCAGCTTGGCCCCGGGGAACTCTGGAAACACCATATATTTT
NA	TRBV7-9	TRBJ2-1	NA	CASSPAGPEQFF	TGTGCCAGCAGTCCAGCAGGGCCGGAGCAGTTCTTC
NA	TRBV27	TRBJ2-3	NA	CASSLGVREDTQYF	TGTGCCAGCAGTTTAGGAGTCAGGGAAGATACGCAGTATTTT
many	TRBV7-2	TRBJ1-5	NA	CASSPRLNQPQHF	TGTGCCAGCAGCCCCCGGCTTAATCAGCCCCAGCATTTT
NA	TRBV2	TRBJ2-2	NA	CASSADRGTGELFF	TGTGCCAGCAGCGCCGACAGAGGCACCGGGGAGCTGTTTTTT
many	TRBV2	TRBJ2-3	NA	CASSAEGLTGDTQYF	TGTGCCAGCAGTGCCGAAGGACTGACGGGAGATACGCAGTATTTT
once	TRBV19	TRBJ2-4	TRBD1	CASSYGTGIEHSPKNIQYF	TGTGCCAGTAGTTACGGGACAGGGATCGAGCATAGCCCCAAAAACATTCAGTACTTC
many	TRBV2	TRBJ1-3	TRBD1	CASGPTTGEPGNTIYF	TGTGCCAGTGGACCCACTACAGGGGAGCCTGGAAACACCATATATTTT
many	TRBV5-1	TRBJ1-2	NA	CASSNIAGVTNYGYTF	TGCGCCAGCAGCAACATAGCCGGGGTAACTAACTATGGCTACACCTTC